This passage covers 5 T cell receptor beta chains from one sample sequenced in a study of patients and donors after allogeneic stem cell transplantation. TCRdb re-called the RT-PCR reads through MiXCR, storing one row per CDR3 protein. The sample contains about 160,000 distinct CDR3 sequences, approximately 24% of which appear only once. Input material: blood, either unsorted or a sorted T cell fraction (not recorded which). The receptor source for this set is a human donor who was either an allogeneic HSCT recipient or a stem cell or donor lymphocyte infusion donor (not recorded which). It is not recorded whose cells these are; they may come from a transplant donor.

CDR3 nucleotides: TGTGCCAGCAGCGTTGGGGAGGGGTTTCGCAATGAGCAGTTCTTC. Its protein product is CASSVGEGFRNEQFF. V and J are TRBV9 and TRBJ2-1, with TRBD2 matching 7 bases. V was pared by 2 bases and J by 6 bases, with 8 bases of the junction left unmatched. The CDR3 spans 15 residues. Looked up from germline, CDR1 is SGDLS and CDR2 is YYNGEE. The full variable domain, rest sourced from reference TRBV9 and TRBJ2-1, is DSGVTQTPKHLITATGQRVTLRCSPRSGDLSVYWYQQSLDQGLQFLIQYYNGEERAKGNILERFSAQQFPDLHSELNLSSLELGDSALYFCASSVGEGFRNEQFFGPGTRLTVL.

This clonotype has just a few counts. CDR3 coding DNA: TGTGCCAGCAGTTACTCCCATTTCACCGGGGAGCTGTTTTTT. As protein: CASSYSHFTGELFF. The gene calls are TRBV6-5 and TRBJ2-2; D gene uncertain. Germline V gives CDR1 MNHEY, CDR2 SVGAGI. The germline V and J ends were trimmed by 0 bases and 4 bases, with 6 bases remaining between them. There are 14 residues in the CDR3.

The chain is built from TRBV10-3 and TRBJ1-4; D is unresolved. CDR3 length: 14 residues. The V end was cut by 3 bases, the J end by 0 bases, with 5 bases between. Germline assignment: CDR1 ENHRY and CDR2 SYGVKD. CDR3 coding DNA: TGTGCCATCAGTGAATGGGCAACTAATGAAAAACTGTTTTTT. Protein: CAISEWATNEKLFF.

This clonotype turned up a few times. The genes are TRBV4-2 and TRBJ1-5; D might be TRBD1 (6 bases). CDR1 and CDR2 (germline): LGHNA, YNFKEQ. V was shortened by 2 bases and J by 4 bases, with 21 bases between the two germline ends. The CDR3 sequence is 18 residues long. CDR3 bases: TGTGCCAGCAGCCAATCGGACCGAGAAGGGGGACCTAATCAGCCCCAGCATTTT. It codes for CASSQSDREGGPNQPQHF.

V and J are TRBV25-1 and TRBJ2-5; 9 positions match TRBD1. Germline CDR1 MGHDK, CDR2 SYGVNS. The V segment lost 6 bases and the J segment 2 bases; nucleotides outside the gene matches: 10. The CDR3 has 16 amino acids. CDR3 sequence reads: CASSPWDREEQETQYF. Here the CDR3 DNA reads TGTGCCAGCAGCCCTTGGGACAGGGAAGAACAAGAGACCCAGTACTTC.